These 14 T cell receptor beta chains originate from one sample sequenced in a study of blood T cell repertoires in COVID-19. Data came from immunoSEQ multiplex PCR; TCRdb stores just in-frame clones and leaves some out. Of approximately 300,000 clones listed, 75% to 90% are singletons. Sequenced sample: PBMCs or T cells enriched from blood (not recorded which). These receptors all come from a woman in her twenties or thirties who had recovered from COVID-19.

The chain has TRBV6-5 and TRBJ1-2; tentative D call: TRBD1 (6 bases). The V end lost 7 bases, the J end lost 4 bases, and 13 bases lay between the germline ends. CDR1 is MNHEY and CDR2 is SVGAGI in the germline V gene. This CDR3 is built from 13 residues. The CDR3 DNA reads TGTGCCAGCACCTCCGGGACAAGCTATGGCTACACCTTC. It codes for CASTSGTSYGYTF.

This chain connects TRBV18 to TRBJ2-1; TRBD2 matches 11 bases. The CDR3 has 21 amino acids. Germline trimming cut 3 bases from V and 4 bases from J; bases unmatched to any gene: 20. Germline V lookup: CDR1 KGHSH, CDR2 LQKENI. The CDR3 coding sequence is TGTGCCAGCTCACCGGTAAGGGGTCTGACTAGCGGGGCCAGCTCGTACAATGAGCAGTTCTTC. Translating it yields CASSPVRGLTSGASSYNEQFF.

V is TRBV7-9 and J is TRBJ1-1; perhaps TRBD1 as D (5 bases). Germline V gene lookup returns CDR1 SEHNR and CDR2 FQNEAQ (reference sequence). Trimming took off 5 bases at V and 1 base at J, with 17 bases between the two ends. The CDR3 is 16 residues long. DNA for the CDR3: TGTGCCAGCAGCCCGACCTGGCAGGACAAGAACACTGAAGCTTTCTTT. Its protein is CASSPTWQDKNTEAFF.

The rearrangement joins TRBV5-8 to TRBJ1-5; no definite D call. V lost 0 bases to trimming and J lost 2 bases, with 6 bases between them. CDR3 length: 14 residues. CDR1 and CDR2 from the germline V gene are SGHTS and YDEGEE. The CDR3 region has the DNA TGTGCCAGCAGCTTGGTGGCGGGCAATCAGCCCCAGCATTTT. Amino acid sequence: CASSLVAGNQPQHF. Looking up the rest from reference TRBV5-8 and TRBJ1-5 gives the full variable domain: EAGVTQSPTHLIKTRGQQATLRCSPISGHTSVYWYQQALGLGLQFLLWYDEGEERNRGNFPPRFSGRQFPNYSSELNVNALELEDSALYLCASSLVAGNQPQHFGDGTRLSIL.

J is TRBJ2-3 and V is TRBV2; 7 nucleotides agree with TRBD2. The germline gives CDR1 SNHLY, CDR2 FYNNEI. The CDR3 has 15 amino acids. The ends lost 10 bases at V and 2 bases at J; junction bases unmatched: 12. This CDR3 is CATPLAGTNTDTQYF. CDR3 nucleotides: TGTGCCACGCCGCTTGCCGGGACTAACACAGATACGCAGTATTTT.

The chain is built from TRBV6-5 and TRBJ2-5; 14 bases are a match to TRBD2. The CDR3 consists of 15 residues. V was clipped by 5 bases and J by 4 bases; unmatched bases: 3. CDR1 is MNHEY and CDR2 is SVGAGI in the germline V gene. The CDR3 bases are TGTGCCAGCAGTCGCGGACTAGCGGGGGGAGAGACCCAGTACTTC. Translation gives CASSRGLAGGETQYF.

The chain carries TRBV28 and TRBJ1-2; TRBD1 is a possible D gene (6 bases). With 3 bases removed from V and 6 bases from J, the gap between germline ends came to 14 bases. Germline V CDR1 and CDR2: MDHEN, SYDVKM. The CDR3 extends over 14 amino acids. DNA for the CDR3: TGTGCCAGCAGTTTGGTGAGCAGGGGACATGGCTACACCTTC. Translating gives CASSLVSRGHGYTF.

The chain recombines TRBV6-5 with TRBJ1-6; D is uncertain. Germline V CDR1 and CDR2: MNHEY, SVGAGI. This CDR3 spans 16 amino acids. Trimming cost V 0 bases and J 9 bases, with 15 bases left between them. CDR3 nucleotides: TGTGCCAGCAGTTACTCGAACCCCACACGTGGTTCACCCCTCCACTTT. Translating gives CASSYSNPTRGSPLHF.

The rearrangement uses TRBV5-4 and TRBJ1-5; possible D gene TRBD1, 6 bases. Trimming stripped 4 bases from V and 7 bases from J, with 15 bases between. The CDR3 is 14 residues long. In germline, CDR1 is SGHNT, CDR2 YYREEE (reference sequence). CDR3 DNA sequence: TGTGCCAGCAGCCGGGGGGGGGCAAACCAGCCCCAGCATTTT. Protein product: CASSRGGANQPQHF.

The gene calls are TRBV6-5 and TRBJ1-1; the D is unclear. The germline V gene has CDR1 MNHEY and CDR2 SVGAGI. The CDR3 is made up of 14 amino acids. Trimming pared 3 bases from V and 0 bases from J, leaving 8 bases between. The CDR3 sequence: CASSYGGMNTEAFF. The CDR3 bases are TGTGCCAGCAGTTATGGAGGAATGAACACTGAAGCTTTCTTT.

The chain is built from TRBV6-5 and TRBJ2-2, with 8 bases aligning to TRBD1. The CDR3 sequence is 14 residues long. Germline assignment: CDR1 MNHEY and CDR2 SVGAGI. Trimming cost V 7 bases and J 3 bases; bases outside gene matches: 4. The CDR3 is CASTKTGDTGELFF. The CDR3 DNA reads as TGTGCCAGCACTAAGACAGGGGACACCGGGGAGCTGTTTTTT.

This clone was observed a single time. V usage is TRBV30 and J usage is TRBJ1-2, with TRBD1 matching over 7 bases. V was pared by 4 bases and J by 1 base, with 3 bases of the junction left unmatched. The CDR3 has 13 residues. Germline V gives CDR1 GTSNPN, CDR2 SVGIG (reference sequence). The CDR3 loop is CAWTGGINYGYTF. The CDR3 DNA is TGTGCCTGGACAGGGGGTATTAACTATGGCTACACCTTC.

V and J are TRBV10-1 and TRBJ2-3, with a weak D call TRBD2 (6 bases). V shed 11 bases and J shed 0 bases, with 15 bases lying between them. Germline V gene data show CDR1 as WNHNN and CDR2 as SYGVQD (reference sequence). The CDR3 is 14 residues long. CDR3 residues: CAARTGLSTDTQYF. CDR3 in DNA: TGCGCCGCAAGAACGGGACTTAGCACAGATACGCAGTATTTT.

CDR3 sequence (DNA): TGCAGTGCTAGTAGTTTTCAGAGCAATCAGCCCCAGCATTTT. It translates to CSASSFQSNQPQHF. The chain uses TRBV20-1 and TRBJ1-5; no clear D gene. V gave up 3 bases and J gave up 1 base, with 10 bases separating them. The CDR3 has 14 residues. Germline V gives CDR1 DFQATT, CDR2 SNEGSKA (reference sequence).